This TCR beta chain emerged from a study of T cell changes during pregnancy in multiple sclerosis (dated by TCRdb to about 2019). As for the study more broadly: The study looked at changes in the T cell repertoire across pregnancy in women with multiple sclerosis.

Via the germline V gene, CDR1 is SGHTA and CDR2 FQGNSA. The CDR3 has 13 amino acids, counting the end cysteine and phenylalanine. Just CDR3 DNA is preserved here, 39 bases in frame from base 1. V is reduced by 3 bases and J by 5 bases, leaving a spacing of 10 bases between them. Concerning this clone: The antigen this receptor binds is unknown. No base qualities exist here, and no much larger clone lies one base off it.

Libraries were built with the immunoSEQ multiplex PCR assay. In its TCRdb copy, this immuneACCESS table keeps in-frame sequences only and misses some clones. Where compared with another copy, unresolved V genes explain less than half of these, and the others have no known cause. The sample yields some 59,000 clones; roughly 91% were counted once. 5.5% to 7% of the sample lies in the top ten. This TCR came from a female donor in good health, enrolled as a control in a pregnancy study. Material: peripheral blood, obtained in the third trimester of pregnancy. Rearrangement joined TRBV7-2 to TRBJ1-1; TRBD1 is a possible D gene, resting on 5 matching bases. The CDR3 region: CASSLGGITEAFF. DNA sequence: TGTGCCAGCAGCTTGGGGGGTATAACTGAAGCTTTCTTT.